Below, one T cell receptor beta chain is given with its context. Antigen: not known. This entry comes from a study of beta chain features in type 1 diabetes. Study outcomes and limitations: Researchers report that Type 1 diabetes patients had moderately but significantly shorter TCRB CDR3s across all four CD4+ subsets.

Every bit of the isolated RNA underwent reverse transcription, so sequencing read expressed TCRB transcripts. The protocol was immunoSEQ multiplex PCR, while the TCRdb copy is restricted to in-frame clones and leaves out a portion. The profile covers hundreds of thousands of clones, with 11% to 15% appearing a single time and 0.03% to 0.045% taken by the ten largest. The trim removed 5 bases at V and 5 bases at J, leaving 7 bases unmatched. The CDR3 length is 14 residues. Germline CDR1 reads KGHSH; CDR2 reads LQKENI. This sequence joins TRBV18 and TRBJ2-5; 8 bases fit TRBD2. Sequenced input: naive CD4+ T cells from blood. The clonotype comes from a man aged 18 to 35 with type 1 diabetes. The CDR3 here is CASSTAGVSETQYF. CDR3 sequence (DNA): TGTGCCAGCTCAACAGCGGGAGTAAGTGAGACCCAGTACTTC.